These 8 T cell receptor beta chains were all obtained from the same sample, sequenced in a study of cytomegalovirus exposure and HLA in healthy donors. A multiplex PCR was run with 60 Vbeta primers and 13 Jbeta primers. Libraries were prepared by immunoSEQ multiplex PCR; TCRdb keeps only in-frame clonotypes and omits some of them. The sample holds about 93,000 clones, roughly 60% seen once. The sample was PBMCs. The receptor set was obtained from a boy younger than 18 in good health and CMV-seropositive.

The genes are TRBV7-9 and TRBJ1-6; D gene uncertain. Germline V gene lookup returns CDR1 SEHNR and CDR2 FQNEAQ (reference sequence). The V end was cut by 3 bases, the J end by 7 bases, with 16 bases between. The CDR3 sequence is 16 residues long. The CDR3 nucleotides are TGTGCCAGCAGCTTCACCGAGGGTACGGGGAATTCACCCCTCCACTTT. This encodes CASSFTEGTGNSPLHF.

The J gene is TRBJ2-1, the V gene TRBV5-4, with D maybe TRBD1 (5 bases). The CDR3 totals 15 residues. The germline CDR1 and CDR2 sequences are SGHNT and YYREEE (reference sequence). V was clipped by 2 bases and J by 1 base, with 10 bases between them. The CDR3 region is CASSLGVVSYNEQFF. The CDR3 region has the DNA TGTGCCAGCAGCTTAGGGGTAGTATCCTACAATGAGCAGTTCTTC.

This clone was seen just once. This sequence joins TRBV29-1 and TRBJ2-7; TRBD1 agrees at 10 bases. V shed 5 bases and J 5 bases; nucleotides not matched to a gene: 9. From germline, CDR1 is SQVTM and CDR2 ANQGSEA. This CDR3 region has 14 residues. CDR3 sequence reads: CSVKPGTGEDEQYF. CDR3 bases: TGCAGCGTTAAACCCGGGACAGGGGAAGACGAGCAGTACTTC.

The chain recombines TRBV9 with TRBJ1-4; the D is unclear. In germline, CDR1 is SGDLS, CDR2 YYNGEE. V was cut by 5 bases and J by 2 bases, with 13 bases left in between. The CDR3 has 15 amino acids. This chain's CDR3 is CASSNSVFTNEKLFF. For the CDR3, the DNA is TGTGCCAGCAGTAACTCGGTTTTTACTAATGAAAAACTGTTTTTT.

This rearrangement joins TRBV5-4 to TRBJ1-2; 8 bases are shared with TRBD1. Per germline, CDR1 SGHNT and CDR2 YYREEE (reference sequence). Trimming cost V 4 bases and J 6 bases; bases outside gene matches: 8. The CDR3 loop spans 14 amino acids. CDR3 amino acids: CASSRTGTADGYTF. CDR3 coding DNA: TGTGCCAGCAGCCGGACAGGGACCGCGGATGGCTACACCTTC.

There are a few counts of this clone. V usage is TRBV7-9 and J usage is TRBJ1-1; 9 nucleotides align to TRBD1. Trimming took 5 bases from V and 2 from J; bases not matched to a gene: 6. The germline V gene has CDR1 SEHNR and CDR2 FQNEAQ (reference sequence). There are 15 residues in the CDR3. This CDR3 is CASSAPGQGNTEAFF. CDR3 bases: TGTGCCAGCAGCGCTCCGGGACAGGGAAACACTGAAGCTTTCTTT.

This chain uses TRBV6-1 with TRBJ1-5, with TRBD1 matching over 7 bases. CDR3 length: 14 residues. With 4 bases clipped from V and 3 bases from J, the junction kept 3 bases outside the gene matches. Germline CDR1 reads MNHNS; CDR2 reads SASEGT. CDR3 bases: TGTGCCAGCAGTGGGGGGACAGCCAATCAGCCCCAGCATTTT. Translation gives CASSGGTANQPQHF.

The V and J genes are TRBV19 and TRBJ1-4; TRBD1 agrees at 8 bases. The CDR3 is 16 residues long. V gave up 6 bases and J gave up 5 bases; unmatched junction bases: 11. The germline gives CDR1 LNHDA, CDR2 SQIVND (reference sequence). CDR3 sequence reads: CASRRVKGQGNEKLFF. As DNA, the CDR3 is TGTGCCAGTAGACGAGTGAAAGGACAGGGAAATGAAAAACTGTTTTTT.